Listed below are T cell receptor beta chains from one sample, sequenced in a study of shared clonotypes between healthy human individuals. TCRdb's copy holds only in-frame clones and misses some; the assay was immunoSEQ multiplex PCR. The sample includes about 2.5 million clones, around 90% of them seen just once. The source material was naive CD4+ T cells from PBMCs. These receptors came from a man aged 18-30 years in good health. Some clones in this sample may be carry-over from other donors' samples. Both conserved end residues are part of each CDR3. The D gene is left open where the match is weak. Where a row states a size, it is once, few, many or the class of an expanded clone; other rows omit it.

>TRBJ2-3|17|-|-|TRBV4-3
CASSRGVTESTRGTQYF
TGCGCCAGCAGCAGGGGAGTTACGGAATCCACCCGAGGGACGCAGTATTTT
>TRBJ2-7|15|TRBD2|-|TRBV7-3
CASRRSAGGEYEQYF
TGTGCCAGCAGGAGGAGTGCGGGAGGAGAATACGAGCAGTACTTC
>TRBJ2-7|12|-|-|TRBV30
CASTGRWGEQYF
TGTGCCTCAACGGGACGCTGGGGCGAGCAGTACTTC
>TRBJ2-7|12|-|-|TRBV6-6
CASTKPSYEQYF
TGTGCCAGCACCAAACCCTCCTACGAGCAGTACTTC
>TRBJ2-1|16|TRBD1|-|TRBV9
CASSAQPGQEYNEQFF
TGTGCCAGCAGCGCCCAACCGGGACAGGAATACAATGAGCAGTTCTTC
>TRBJ1-4|15|-|once|TRBV5-8
CASSGVGTIGEKLFF
TGTGCCAGCAGCGGCGTGGGGACAATCGGCGAAAAACTGTTTTTT
>TRBJ1-1|17|TRBD1|few|TRBV19
CASLSRPGTGLNTEAFF
TGTGCCAGTCTATCCCGCCCCGGGACAGGATTGAACACTGAAGCTTTCTTT
>TRBJ2-2|12|-|-|TRBV7-8
CASSQNAGELFF
TGTGCCAGCAGCCAAAATGCAGGGGAGCTGTTTTTT
>TRBJ1-2|14|-|-|TRBV6-1
CASSEGPQIYGYTF
TGTGCCAGCAGTGAAGGGCCGCAGATCTATGGCTACACCTTC
>TRBJ2-7|14|-|-|TRBV30
CAWSMKREPLEQYF
TGTGCCTGGAGTATGAAACGGGAGCCCCTCGAGCAGTACTTC
>TRBJ2-3|16|-|-|TRBV7-2
CASSLVSGTSTDTQYF
TGTGCCAGCAGCTTAGTTAGCGGAACTAGCACAGATACGCAGTATTTT
>TRBJ2-3|16|TRBD2|-|TRBV19
CASSHTSGRWADTQYF
TGTGCCAGTAGTCACACTAGCGGGAGGTGGGCAGATACGCAGTATTTT
>TRBJ2-1|16|TRBD2|-|TRBV7-6
CASSLRTSSTYNEQFF
TGTGCCAGCAGCTTACGGACTAGCTCGACCTACAATGAGCAGTTCTTC
>TRBJ2-2|20|TRBD2|-|TRBV6-1
CASSGFFGTSGRALIRELFF
TGTGCCAGCAGTGGATTTTTCGGGACTAGCGGGAGGGCCCTCATCAGGGAGCTGTTTTTT
>TRBJ2-5|16|-|-|TRBV4-2
CASSRVGGGQKETQYF
TGTGCCAGCAGCCGAGTGGGCGGGGGACAGAAAGAGACCCAGTACTTC
>TRBJ1-3|16|-|-|TRBV29-1
CSVWVGESASGNTIYF
TGCAGCGTTTGGGTAGGGGAGAGCGCCTCTGGAAACACCATATATTTT
>TRBJ1-2|14|-|-|TRBV4-3
CASSQARTGYGYTF
TGCGCCAGCAGCCAAGCTCGGACGGGCTATGGCTACACCTTC
>TRBJ2-5|12|-|-|TRBV11-2
CASSPQVETQYF
TGTGCCAGCAGCCCCCAAGTGGAGACCCAGTACTTC
>TRBJ2-7|18|-|-|TRBV9
CASSVSVGGDSPPYEQYF
TGTGCCAGCAGCGTTTCCGTAGGGGGGGATAGCCCACCCTACGAGCAGTACTTC
>TRBJ2-7|19|TRBD2|-|TRBV28
CASSLRMGGRAVMVREQYF
TGTGCCAGCAGTTTAAGGATGGGCGGGAGGGCGGTGATGGTTCGCGAGCAGTACTTC
>TRBJ2-5|13|-|-|TRBV5-6
CASSTGPVETQYF
TGTGCCAGCAGCACGGGTCCCGTGGAGACCCAGTACTTC
>TRBJ1-5|19|-|-|TRBV30
CAWTTQLRSLGYSNQPQHF
TGTGCCTGGACCACCCAGCTGAGGTCACTGGGGTATAGCAATCAGCCCCAGCATTTT
>TRBJ2-7|11|-|-|TRBV5-8
CASSLPGTEYF
TGTGCCAGCAGCTTACCCGGGACGGAGTACTTC
>TRBJ2-1|14|TRBD2|-|TRBV5-1
CASSSGTIIGEQFF
TGCGCCAGCAGCTCCGGGACTATCATAGGTGAGCAGTTCTTC
>TRBJ1-1|14|-|few|TRBV4-1
CASSPLGRGTEAFF
TGCGCCAGCAGCCCCTTAGGTCGGGGCACTGAAGCTTTCTTT
>TRBJ2-7|12|-|-|TRBV5-4
CASSLLNYEQYF
TGTGCCAGCAGCCTATTAAACTACGAGCAGTACTTC
>TRBJ2-1|15|TRBD2|once|TRBV11-2
CASSLLAGELYEQFF
TGTGCCAGCAGCTTACTAGCGGGAGAGCTCTATGAGCAGTTCTTC
>TRBJ2-1|17|TRBD2|-|TRBV14
CASSQYGLAGVVDEQFF
TGTGCCAGCAGCCAGTACGGACTAGCGGGAGTAGTCGATGAGCAGTTCTTC
>TRBJ1-1|14|TRBD1|-|TRBV6-5
CASRRTGENTEAFF
TGTGCCAGCAGGAGGACAGGGGAGAACACTGAAGCTTTCTTT
>TRBJ2-7|12|-|-|TRBV7-2
CASSTRAYEQYF
TGTGCCAGCAGCACCCGGGCCTACGAGCAGTACTTC
>TRBJ2-1|14|TRBD2|-|TRBV2
CASTPLAGVNEQFF
TGTGCCAGCACCCCCCTTGCGGGAGTCAATGAGCAGTTCTTC
>TRBJ1-1|12|-|-|TRBV28
CAILTVNTEAFF
TGTGCCATATTGACAGTGAACACTGAAGCTTTCTTT
>TRBJ2-7|15|-|-|TRBV4-1
CASSQDTPSSYEQYF
TGCGCCAGCAGCCAAGATACGCCTTCTTCCTACGAGCAGTACTTC
>TRBJ2-1|15|TRBD2|-|TRBV28
CASSLWLAGGREQFF
TGTGCCAGCAGTTTATGGCTAGCGGGAGGACGTGAGCAGTTCTTC
>TRBJ2-7|16|-|-|TRBV19
CASSRFGSSSSYEQYF
TGTGCCAGTAGCAGATTCGGATCCTCGAGCTCCTACGAGCAGTACTTC
>TRBJ2-1|15|TRBD2|-|TRBV28
CASTPAGGEYNEQFF
TGTGCCAGCACCCCAGCGGGAGGGGAATACAATGAGCAGTTCTTC
>TRBJ1-2|14|-|-|TRBV19
CASTRAGANYGYTF
TGTGCCAGCACCAGGGCGGGAGCTAACTATGGCTACACCTTC
>TRBJ2-2|15|-|-|TRBV5-1
CASSLLYPNTGELFF
TGCGCCAGCAGCTTGCTGTACCCAAACACCGGGGAGCTGTTTTTT
>TRBJ1-1|13|-|few|TRBV2
CASRGEGGTEAFF
TGTGCCAGCAGGGGAGAGGGGGGCACTGAAGCTTTCTTT
>TRBJ2-5|14|-|once|TRBV7-2
CASSLGQAGGTQYF
TGTGCCAGCAGCTTAGGGCAGGCCGGAGGGACCCAGTACTTC
>TRBJ1-3|20|TRBD1|-|TRBV4-3
CASSRRTPGQGWADGDTIYF
TGCGCCAGCAGCCGGAGGACCCCGGGACAGGGATGGGCGGATGGGGACACCATATATTTT
>TRBJ1-5|15|TRBD1|once|TRBV6-5
CASKRGTGGDQPQHF
TGTGCCAGCAAAAGGGGGACAGGGGGGGATCAGCCCCAGCATTTT
>TRBJ1-1|16|TRBD1|-|TRBV5-1
CASSQTRTGMNTEAFF
TGCGCCAGCAGCCAGACACGGACAGGTATGAACACTGAAGCTTTCTTT
>TRBJ1-2|14|-|-|TRBV4-2
CASSQDPSGDGYTF
TGTGCCAGCAGCCAAGATCCCAGCGGGGATGGCTACACCTTC
>TRBJ1-2|15|TRBD1|-|TRBV19
CASSPLTGARYGYTF
TGTGCCAGTAGTCCTTTGACAGGGGCCAGGTATGGCTACACCTTC
>TRBJ1-1|14|-|-|TRBV27
CASTEGQMNTEAFF
TGTGCCAGCACCGAAGGACAAATGAACACTGAAGCTTTCTTT
>TRBJ2-1|14|TRBD2|once|TRBV18
CASSPGTTNNEQFF
TGTGCCAGCTCGCCCGGGACTACCAACAATGAGCAGTTCTTC
>TRBJ1-3|12|-|-|TRBV7-2
CASSQSPNTIYF
TGTGCCAGCAGCCAATCACCGAACACCATATATTTT
>TRBJ2-1|14|-|-|TRBV27
CASRAQSEYNEQFF
TGTGCCAGCAGGGCTCAGTCAGAATACAATGAGCAGTTCTTC
>TRBJ1-5|16|TRBD1|-|TRBV6-6
CASSETGGKNNQPQHF
TGTGCCAGCAGCGAAACAGGGGGGAAGAACAATCAGCCCCAGCATTTT
>TRBJ1-1|15|-|once|TRBV7-9
CASSPGGTQGTEAFF
TGTGCCAGCAGCCCCGGGGGGACCCAGGGCACTGAAGCTTTCTTT
>TRBJ2-6|17|-|-|TRBV5-4
CASIRGSSSSGANVLTF
TGTGCCAGCATCCGAGGGTCCTCGAGCTCTGGGGCCAACGTCCTGACTTTC
>TRBJ1-1|14|-|-|TRBV5-1
CASSLTQGSREAFF
TGCGCCAGCAGCTTGACACAGGGCTCTAGGGAAGCTTTCTTT
>TRBJ2-5|15|TRBD1|-|TRBV9
CASSVGPTGDETQYF
TGTGCCAGCAGCGTAGGGCCGACAGGGGACGAGACCCAGTACTTC
>TRBJ2-3|14|-|-|TRBV2
CASSEALRWDTQYF
TGTGCCAGCAGTGAAGCGCTTCGGTGGGATACGCAGTATTTT
>TRBJ1-1|13|-|-|TRBV28
CAGSPSMNTEAFF
TGTGCCGGATCCCCATCCATGAACACTGAAGCTTTCTTT
>TRBJ2-1|16|TRBD1|-|TRBV6-5
CASSYGGQGRQNEQFF
TGTGCCAGCAGTTATGGGGGACAGGGGAGGCAGAATGAGCAGTTCTTC
>TRBJ2-3|16|TRBD2|-|TRBV7-2
CASSPRLAGYTDTQYF
TGTGCCAGCAGCCCCCGACTAGCGGGATACACAGATACGCAGTATTTT